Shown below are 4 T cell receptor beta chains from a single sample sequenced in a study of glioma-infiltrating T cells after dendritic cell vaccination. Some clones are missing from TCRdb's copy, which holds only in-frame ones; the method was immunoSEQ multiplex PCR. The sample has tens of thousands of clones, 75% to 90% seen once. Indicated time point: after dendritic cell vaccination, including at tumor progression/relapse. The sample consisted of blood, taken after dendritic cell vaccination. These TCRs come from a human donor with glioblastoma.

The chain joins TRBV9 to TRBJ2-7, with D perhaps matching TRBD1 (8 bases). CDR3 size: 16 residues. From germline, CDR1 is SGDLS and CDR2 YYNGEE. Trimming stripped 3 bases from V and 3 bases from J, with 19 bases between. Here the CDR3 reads CASSGPDRGGGYEQYF. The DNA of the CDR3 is TGTGCCAGCAGCGGTCCCGACAGGGGAGGGGGCTACGAGCAGTACTTC.

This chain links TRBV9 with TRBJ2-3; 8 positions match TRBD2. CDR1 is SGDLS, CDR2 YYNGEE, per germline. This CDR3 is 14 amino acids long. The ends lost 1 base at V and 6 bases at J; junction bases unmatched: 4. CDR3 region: CASSVRGGGDTQYF. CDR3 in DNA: TGTGCCAGCAGCGTACGGGGGGGTGGGGATACGCAGTATTTT. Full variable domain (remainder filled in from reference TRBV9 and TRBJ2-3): DSGVTQTPKHLITATGQRVTLRCSPRSGDLSVYWYQQSLDQGLQFLIQYYNGEERAKGNILERFSAQQFPDLHSELNLSSLELGDSALYFCASSVRGGGDTQYFGPGTRLTVL.

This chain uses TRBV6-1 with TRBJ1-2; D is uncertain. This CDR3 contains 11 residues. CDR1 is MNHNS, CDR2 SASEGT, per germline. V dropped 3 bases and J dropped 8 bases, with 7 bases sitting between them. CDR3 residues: CASSDRVGYTF. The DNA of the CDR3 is TGTGCCAGCAGTGATAGAGTCGGCTACACCTTC.

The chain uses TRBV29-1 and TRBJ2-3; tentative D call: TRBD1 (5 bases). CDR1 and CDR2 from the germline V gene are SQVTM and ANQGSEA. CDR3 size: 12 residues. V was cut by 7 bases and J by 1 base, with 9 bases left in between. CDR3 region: CSGDSGTDTQYF. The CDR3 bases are TGCAGCGGTGACAGTGGCACAGATACGCAGTATTTT.